The T cell receptor beta chain described here comes from a study of spatial heterogeneity in lung cancer. Study information: Strongly correlated with TCR transcript counts in tumor regions was a T cell module score, which was a transcriptional module score calculated from matched bulk RNA-seq.

The V end lost 5 bases, the J end lost 0 bases, and 8 bases lay between the germline ends. Germline CDR1 and CDR2: PRHDT and FYEKMQ (reference sequence). The CDR3 runs to 14 residues. A single record per CDR3 protein comes from TCRdb applying MiXCR to the 5' RACE reads. The sample lists about 100,000 distinct CDR3 sequences, under 4.5% occurring once. Turning to this clonotype: As yet, its antigen is unknown.

The sample's time point: sample taken at primary tumor resection. Whole RNA was taken from tumor, nontumor lung or frozen PBMC; it was then sequenced unsorted. Study-level findings and limits: Tumoral mutation counts were tracked by counts of expanded intratumoral alpha and beta TCRs. Beta chains had 12% to 15% coverage of tumor T cells, and alpha chains had 6% to 7.5%.

Sequenced here: lung tumor tissue, sampled at surgery. The rearrangement joins TRBV13 to TRBJ1-3, with D hard to call. The sequence was obtained from a male donor with early-stage non-small cell lung cancer. The CDR3 sequence is CASSPQVSGNTIYF. DNA for the CDR3: TGTGCCAGCAGCCCCCAAGTCTCTGGAAACACCATATATTTT. The variable domain in full, with the rest retrieved from reference TRBV13 and TRBJ1-3, is AAGVIQSPRHLIKEKRETATLKCYPIPRHDTVYWYQQGPGQDPQFLISFYEKMQSDKGSIPDRFSAQQFSDYHSELNMSSLELGDSALYFCASSPQVSGNTIYFGEGSWLTVV.